The T cell receptor (beta chain) described here comes from a study of blood T cell repertoires in COVID-19 (TCRdb year 2020). A note on the overall study: Samples from collaborators originated in the United States, Italy and Spain and spanned both the acute and convalescent phases of COVID-19. Nearly every sample came with metadata listing a de-identified subject ID, COVID-19 status, age in years and sex. The repertoires were released in a freely available public database intended as a resource for research on the immune response to SARS-CoV-2. The material from the prospective study consisted of cDNA or gDNA derived from T cells, B-cell-depleted T cells, or PBMCs. The dataset comprised deeply sampled blood TCRbeta repertoires from subjects exposed to, actively infected with, or recovered from COVID-19. Where available, HLA class I and class II types were obtained from metadata supplied by the sample provider rather than from assay-based typing. The samples were drawn from two sources: the first 160 participants of the ongoing ImmuneRACE study, and over 950 subjects contributed by 6 global collaborators. On the study overall, not on this receptor specifically: The amount of clinical and demographic metadata varied by source and participant and was provided uncurated.

The collaborating institutions used their own protocols to collect whole blood in K2EDTA tubes. For TCRbeta analysis, collaborators shipped samples as frozen whole blood, isolated PBMCs, or DNA extracted from either of those sample types. TCRbeta CDR3 regions were amplified from genomic DNA by means of the immunoSEQ Assay, a bias-controlled multiplex PCR. In the paper's pipeline: The number of nucleated cells in each sample was estimated from the amplification of reference gene primers within the assay. To quantify the absolute abundance of each unique TCRbeta CDR3 rearrangement, sequence reads were collapsed and filtered. For each sample, productive Simpson clonality was calculated as the square root of Simpson's diversity index over productive rearrangements. TCRdb stores this immuneACCESS table with in-frame sequences only. Part of the clones is absent; in the studies checked, under half of the shortfall reflects unresolved V genes, and no reason is known for the rest. That table supplies the V and J calls and clone size; D and trimming were determined from the DNA. This sample lists over 35,000 clones; about 86% were detected once. The biggest ten clones account for under 30% of the sample.

The CDR3 covers 18 residues, taking in both the cysteine and the phenylalanine. Only CDR3 DNA remains: 54 bases, in frame from the first base. Clipping removes 1 base from V and 5 bases from J, with 12 as the unmatched junction base count. The germline V gene sets CDR1 to SGHVS and CDR2 to FNYEAQ. Comment on this clone: What antigen it recognizes has not been identified. Per-nucleotide qualities are absent, and no much larger clonotype sits a single base away.

Sequenced input: peripheral blood. The receptor was isolated from a human donor with acute or convalescent COVID-19. The donor label of this sample is uncertain. The V gene is TRBV7-6 and the J gene is TRBJ2-2; 8 central nucleotides agree with TRBD1. The nucleotides are TGTGCCAGCAGCTTAGTACAGGGGCAGGGGGCGCTGACCGGGGAGCTGTTTTTT. Translation gives CASSLVQGQGALTGELFF.